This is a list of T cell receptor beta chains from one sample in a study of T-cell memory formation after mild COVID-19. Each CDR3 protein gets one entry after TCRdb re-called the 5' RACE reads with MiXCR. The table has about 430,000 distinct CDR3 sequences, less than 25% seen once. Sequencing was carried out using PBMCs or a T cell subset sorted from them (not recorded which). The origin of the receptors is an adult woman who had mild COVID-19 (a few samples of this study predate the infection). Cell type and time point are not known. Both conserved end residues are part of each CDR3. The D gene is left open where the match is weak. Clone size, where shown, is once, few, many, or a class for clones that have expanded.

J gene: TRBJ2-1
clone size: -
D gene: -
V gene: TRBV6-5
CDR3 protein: CASSARDLYNEQFF
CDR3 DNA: TGTGCCAGCAGCGCCCGGGACCTTTACAATGAGCAGTTCTTC

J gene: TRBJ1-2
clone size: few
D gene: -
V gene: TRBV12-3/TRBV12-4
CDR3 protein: CASSFSIGGYGYTF
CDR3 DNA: TGTGCCAGCAGTTTTTCCATCGGAGGCTATGGCTACACCTTC

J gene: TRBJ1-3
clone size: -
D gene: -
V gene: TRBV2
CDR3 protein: CASSESHTIYF
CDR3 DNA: TGTGCCAGCAGTGAGAGCCACACCATATATTTT

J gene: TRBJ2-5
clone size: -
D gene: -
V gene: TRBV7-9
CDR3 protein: CASAGSGETQYF
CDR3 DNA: TGTGCCAGTGCCGGAAGCGGGGAGACCCAGTACTTC

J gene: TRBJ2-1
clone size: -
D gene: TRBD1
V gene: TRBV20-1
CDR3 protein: CSARKLGQGIRNNEQFF
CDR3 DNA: TGCAGTGCTAGGAAGTTGGGACAGGGGATAAGGAACAATGAGCAGTTCTTC

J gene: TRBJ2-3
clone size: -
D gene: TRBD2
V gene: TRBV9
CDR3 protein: CASSVAGGPTDTQYF
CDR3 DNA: TGTGCCAGCAGCGTAGCGGGGGGACCCACAGATACGCAGTATTTT

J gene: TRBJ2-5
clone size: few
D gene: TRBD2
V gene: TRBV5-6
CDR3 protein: CASSPKASGREETQYF
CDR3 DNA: TGTGCCAGCAGCCCAAAGGCTAGCGGGAGGGAAGAGACCCAGTACTTC

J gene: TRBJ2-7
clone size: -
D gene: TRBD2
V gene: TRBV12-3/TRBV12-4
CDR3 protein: CASSLGGSRDEQYF
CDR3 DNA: TGTGCCAGCAGTTTAGGCGGGAGTCGCGACGAGCAGTACTTC

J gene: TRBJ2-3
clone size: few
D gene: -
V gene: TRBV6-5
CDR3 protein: CASKPGGRDTQYF
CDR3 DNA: TGTGCCAGCAAGCCAGGGGGGAGGGATACGCAGTATTTT

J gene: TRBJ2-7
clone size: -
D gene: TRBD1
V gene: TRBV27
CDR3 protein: CASSFSTGVPYEQYF
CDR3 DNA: TGTGCCAGCAGTTTTTCGACAGGGGTGCCCTACGAGCAGTACTTC

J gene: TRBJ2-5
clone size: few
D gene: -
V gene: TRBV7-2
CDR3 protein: CASSFRRETQYF
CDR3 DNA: TGTGCCAGCAGCTTTCGACGGGAGACCCAGTACTTC

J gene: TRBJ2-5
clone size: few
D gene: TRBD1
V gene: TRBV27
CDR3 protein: CASRAGTGVRETQYF
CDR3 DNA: TGTGCCAGCAGAGCGGGGACAGGGGTACGAGAGACCCAGTACTTC

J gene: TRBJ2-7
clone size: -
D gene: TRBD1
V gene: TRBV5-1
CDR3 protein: CASRTGQRAYEQYF
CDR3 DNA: TGCGCCAGCAGAACGGGACAGAGGGCCTACGAGCAGTACTTC

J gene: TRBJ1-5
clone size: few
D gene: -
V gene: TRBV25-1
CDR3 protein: CASSAEGSSNQPQHF
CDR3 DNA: TGTGCCAGCAGTGCGGAGGGGAGCAGCAATCAGCCCCAGCATTTT

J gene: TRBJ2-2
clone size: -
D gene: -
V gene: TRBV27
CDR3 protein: CASRLDRNTGELFF
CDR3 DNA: TGTGCCAGCAGACTTGACAGGAACACCGGGGAGCTGTTTTTT

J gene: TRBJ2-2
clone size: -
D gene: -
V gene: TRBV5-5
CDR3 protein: CASSLDQGRTGELFF
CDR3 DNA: TGTGCCAGCAGCTTGGATCAGGGGCGCACCGGGGAGCTGTTTTTT

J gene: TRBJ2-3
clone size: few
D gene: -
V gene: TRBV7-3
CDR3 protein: CASTHGDSRNGETQYF
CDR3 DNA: TGTGCCAGCACCCACGGGGACTCTCGAAACGGGGAGACGCAGTATTTT

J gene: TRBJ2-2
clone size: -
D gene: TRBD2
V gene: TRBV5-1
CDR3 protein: CASSEGLARAGELFF
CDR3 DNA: TGCGCCAGCAGCGAAGGACTAGCGCGGGCCGGGGAGCTGTTTTTT

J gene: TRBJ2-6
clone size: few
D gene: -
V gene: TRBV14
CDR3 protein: CASSQGGYSGANVLTF
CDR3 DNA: TGTGCCAGCAGCCAAGGAGGGTACTCTGGGGCCAACGTCCTGACTTTC

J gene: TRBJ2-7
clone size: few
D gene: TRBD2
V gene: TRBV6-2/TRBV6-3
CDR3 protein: CASNLAGGGYEQYF
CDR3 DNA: TGTGCCAGCAATCTAGCGGGAGGAGGTTACGAGCAGTACTTC

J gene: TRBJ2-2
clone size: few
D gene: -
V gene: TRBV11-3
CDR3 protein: CASSLVYRGSGELFF
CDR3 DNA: TGTGCCAGCAGCTTAGTCTACAGAGGGTCCGGGGAGCTGTTTTTT

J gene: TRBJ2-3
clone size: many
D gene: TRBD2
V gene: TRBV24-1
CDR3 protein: CATSDLTRGTSGTDTQYF
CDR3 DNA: TGTGCCACCAGTGATTTAACTAGGGGGACTAGCGGCACAGATACGCAGTATTTT

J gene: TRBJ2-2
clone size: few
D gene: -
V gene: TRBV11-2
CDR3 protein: CASSSWGVTGELFF
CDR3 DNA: TGTGCCAGCAGCTCCTGGGGGGTCACCGGGGAGCTGTTTTTT

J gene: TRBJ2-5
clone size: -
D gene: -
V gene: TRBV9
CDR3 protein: CASSVDSGRETQYF
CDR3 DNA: TGTGCCAGCAGCGTGGATTCCGGACGGGAGACCCAGTACTTC

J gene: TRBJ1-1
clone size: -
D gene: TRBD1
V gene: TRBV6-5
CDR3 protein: CASSYGQGMNTEAFF
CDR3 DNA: TGTGCCAGCAGTTACGGACAGGGAATGAACACTGAAGCTTTCTTT

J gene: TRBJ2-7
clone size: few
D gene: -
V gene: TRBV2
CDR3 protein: CASRYATYEQYF
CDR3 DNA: TGTGCCAGCAGGTACGCAACCTACGAGCAGTACTTC

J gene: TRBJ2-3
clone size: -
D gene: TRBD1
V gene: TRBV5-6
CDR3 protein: CASSLRTGAADTQYF
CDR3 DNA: TGTGCCAGCAGCTTGAGGACAGGGGCTGCAGATACGCAGTATTTT

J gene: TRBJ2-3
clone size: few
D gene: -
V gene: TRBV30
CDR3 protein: CAWSQGPTQYF
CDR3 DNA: TGTGCCTGGAGTCAGGGGCCCACGCAGTATTTT

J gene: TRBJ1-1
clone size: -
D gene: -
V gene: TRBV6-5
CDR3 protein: CASSYLQVGSEAFF
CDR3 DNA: TGTGCCAGCAGTTACCTCCAGGTAGGGAGTGAAGCTTTCTTT

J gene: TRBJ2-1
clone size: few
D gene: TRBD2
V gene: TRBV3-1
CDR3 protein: CASSSGTSGGVEQFF
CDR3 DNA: TGTGCCAGCAGTTCGGGGACTAGCGGGGGAGTTGAGCAGTTCTTC

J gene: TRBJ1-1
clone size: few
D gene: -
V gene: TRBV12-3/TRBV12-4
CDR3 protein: CASSLFTGTLNTEAFF
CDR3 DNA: TGTGCCAGCAGTCTATTTACCGGGACACTGAACACTGAAGCTTTCTTT

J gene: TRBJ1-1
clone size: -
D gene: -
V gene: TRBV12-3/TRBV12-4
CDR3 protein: CASTLLGFTEAFF
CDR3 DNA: TGTGCCAGCACCCTCCTAGGGTTCACTGAAGCTTTCTTT

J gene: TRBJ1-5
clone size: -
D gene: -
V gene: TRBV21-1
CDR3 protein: CASSKGRSRVWVSQPQHF
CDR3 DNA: TGTGCCAGCAGCAAAGGACGGTCCCGAGTGTGGGTTAGTCAGCCCCAGCATTTT

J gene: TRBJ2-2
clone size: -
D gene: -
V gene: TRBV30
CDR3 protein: CAWMREVTGELFF
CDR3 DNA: TGTGCCTGGATGAGGGAGGTGACCGGGGAGCTGTTTTTT

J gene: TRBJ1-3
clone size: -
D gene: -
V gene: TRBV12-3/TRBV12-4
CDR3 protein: CASSLGAASSTGNTIYF
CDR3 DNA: TGTGCCAGCAGTTTGGGGGCCGCATCCTCTACTGGAAACACCATATATTTT

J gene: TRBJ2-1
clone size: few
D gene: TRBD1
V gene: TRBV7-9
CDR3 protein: CASSGRQGGNEQFF
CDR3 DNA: TGTGCCAGCAGCGGGAGACAGGGGGGGAATGAGCAGTTCTTC

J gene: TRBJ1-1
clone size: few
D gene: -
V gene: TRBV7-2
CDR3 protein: CASSSQGHLEAFF
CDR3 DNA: TGTGCCAGCAGCTCACAGGGCCACTTAGAAGCTTTCTTT

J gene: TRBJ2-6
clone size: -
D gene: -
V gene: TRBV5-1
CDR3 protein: CASSFGTTAGANVLTF
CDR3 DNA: TGCGCCAGCAGCTTTGGGACAACGGCTGGGGCCAACGTCCTGACTTTC

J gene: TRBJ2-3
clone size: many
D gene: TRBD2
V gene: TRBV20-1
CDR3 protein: CSARDGRAADTQYF
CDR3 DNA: TGCAGTGCTAGAGACGGGAGGGCCGCAGATACGCAGTATTTT

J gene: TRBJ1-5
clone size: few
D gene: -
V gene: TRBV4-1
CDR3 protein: CASSPRAGDQPQHF
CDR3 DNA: TGCGCCAGCAGCCCGAGGGCAGGGGATCAGCCCCAGCATTTT

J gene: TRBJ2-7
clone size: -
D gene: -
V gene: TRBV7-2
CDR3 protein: CASSSTALSSYEQYF
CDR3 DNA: TGTGCCAGCAGTTCGACAGCTCTGAGCTCCTACGAGCAGTACTTC

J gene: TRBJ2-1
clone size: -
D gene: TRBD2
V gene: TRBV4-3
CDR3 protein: CASSLGGGRNEQFF
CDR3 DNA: TGCGCCAGCAGCCTGGGGGGCGGGAGGAATGAGCAGTTCTTC

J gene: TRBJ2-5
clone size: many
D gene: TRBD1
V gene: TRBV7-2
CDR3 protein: CASSLNRGSGETQYF
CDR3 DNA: TGTGCCAGCAGCTTAAACAGGGGAAGCGGAGAGACCCAGTACTTC

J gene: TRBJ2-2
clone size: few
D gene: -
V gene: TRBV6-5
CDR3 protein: CASSYFGRAYTGELFF
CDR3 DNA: TGTGCCAGCAGTTACTTCGGCAGGGCGTACACCGGGGAGCTGTTTTTT

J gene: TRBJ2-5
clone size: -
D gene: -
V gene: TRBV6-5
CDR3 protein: CASSLGPGAQYF
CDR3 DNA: TGTGCCAGCAGTCTTGGTCCCGGGGCCCAGTACTTC

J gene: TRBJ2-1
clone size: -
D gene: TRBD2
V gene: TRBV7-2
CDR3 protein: CASGWSGLRIGEFF
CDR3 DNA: TGTGCCAGCGGTTGGTCGGGACTACGAATCGGGGAGTTCTTC

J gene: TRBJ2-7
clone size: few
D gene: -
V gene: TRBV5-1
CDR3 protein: CASSLSRGVSEEQYF
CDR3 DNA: TGCGCCAGCAGCTTGTCGAGAGGGGTATCGGAAGAGCAGTACTTC

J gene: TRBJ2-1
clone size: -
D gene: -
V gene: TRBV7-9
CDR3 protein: CASSLGLTYNEQFF
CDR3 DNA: TGTGCCAGCAGCTTAGGACTAACCTACAATGAGCAGTTCTTC

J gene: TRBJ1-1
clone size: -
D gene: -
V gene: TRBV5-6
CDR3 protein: CASGPRGRLNTEAFF
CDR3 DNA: TGTGCCAGCGGCCCAAGAGGACGGTTGAACACTGAAGCTTTCTTT

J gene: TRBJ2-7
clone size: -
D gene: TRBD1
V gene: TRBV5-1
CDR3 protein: CASSKQGDHYEQYF
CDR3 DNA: TGCGCCAGCAGCAAACAGGGGGATCACTACGAGCAGTACTTC